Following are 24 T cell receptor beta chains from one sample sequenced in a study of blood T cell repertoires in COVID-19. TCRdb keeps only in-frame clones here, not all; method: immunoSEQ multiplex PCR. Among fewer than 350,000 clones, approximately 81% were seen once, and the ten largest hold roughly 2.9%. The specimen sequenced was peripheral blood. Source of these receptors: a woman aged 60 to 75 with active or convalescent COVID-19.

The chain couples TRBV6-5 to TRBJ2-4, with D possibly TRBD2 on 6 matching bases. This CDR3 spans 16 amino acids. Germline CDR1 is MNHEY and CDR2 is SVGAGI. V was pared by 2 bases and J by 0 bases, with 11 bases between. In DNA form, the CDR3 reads TGTGCCAGCAGTTACATGGGGGGTTCAGCCAAAAACATTCAGTACTTC. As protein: CASSYMGGSAKNIQYF.

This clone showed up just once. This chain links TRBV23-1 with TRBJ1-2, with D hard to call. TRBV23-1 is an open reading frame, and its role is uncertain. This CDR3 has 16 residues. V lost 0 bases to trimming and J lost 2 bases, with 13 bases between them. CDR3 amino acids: CASSQSIGGWNYGYTF. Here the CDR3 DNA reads TGCGCCAGCAGTCAATCTATTGGTGGCTGGAACTATGGCTACACCTTC.

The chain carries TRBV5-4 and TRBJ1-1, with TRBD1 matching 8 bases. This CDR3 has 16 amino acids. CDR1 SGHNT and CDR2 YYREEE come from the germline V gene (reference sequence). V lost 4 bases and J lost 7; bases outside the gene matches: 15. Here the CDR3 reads CASSGGWTGTNGEAFF. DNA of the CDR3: TGTGCCAGCAGCGGAGGCTGGACAGGGACCAACGGTGAAGCTTTCTTT. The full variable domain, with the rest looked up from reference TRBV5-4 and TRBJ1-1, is ETGVTQSPTHLIKTRGQQVTLRCSSQSGHNTVSWYQQALGQGPQFIFQYYREEENGRGNFPPRFSGLQFPNYSSELNVNALELDDSALYLCASSGGWTGTNGEAFFGQGTRLTVV.

The CDR3 region has the DNA TGTGCCAGCAGCGAGGGGGGAGGGAAAATAGAAGATACGCAGTATTTT. It specifies CASSEGGGKIEDTQYF. The V call is TRBV9, the J call TRBJ2-3; TRBD2 might be the D (7 bases). From germline, CDR1 is SGDLS and CDR2 YYNGEE. The CDR3 length is 16 residues. Deletions cut 3 bases from V and 5 bases from J, with 19 bases between.

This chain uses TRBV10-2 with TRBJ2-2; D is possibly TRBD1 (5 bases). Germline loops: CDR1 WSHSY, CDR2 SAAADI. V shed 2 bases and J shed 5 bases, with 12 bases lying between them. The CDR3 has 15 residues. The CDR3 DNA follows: TGCGCCAGCAGTGAGCCTCAGGGTGGTACCGGGGAGCTGTTTTTT. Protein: CASSEPQGGTGELFF.

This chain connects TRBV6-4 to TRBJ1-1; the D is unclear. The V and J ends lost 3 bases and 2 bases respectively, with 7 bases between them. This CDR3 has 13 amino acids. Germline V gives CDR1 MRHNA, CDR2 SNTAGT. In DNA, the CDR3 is TGTGCCAGCAGTGATGAGGTTAACACTGAAGCTTTCTTT. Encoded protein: CASSDEVNTEAFF.

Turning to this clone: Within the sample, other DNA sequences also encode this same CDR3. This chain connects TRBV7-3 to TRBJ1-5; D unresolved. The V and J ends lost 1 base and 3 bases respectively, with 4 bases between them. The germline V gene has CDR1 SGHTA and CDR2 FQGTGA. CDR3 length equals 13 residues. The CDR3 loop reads CASSLRANQPQHF. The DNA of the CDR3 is TGTGCCAGCAGCTTAAGAGCCAATCAGCCCCAGCATTTT.

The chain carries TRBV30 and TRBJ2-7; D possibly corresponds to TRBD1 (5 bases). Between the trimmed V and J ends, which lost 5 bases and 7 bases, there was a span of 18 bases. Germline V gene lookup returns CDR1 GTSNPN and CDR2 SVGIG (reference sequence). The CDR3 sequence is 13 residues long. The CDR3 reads CAWSRNRLREQYF. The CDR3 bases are TGTGCCTGGTCCAGGAACAGGTTGAGGGAGCAGTACTTC. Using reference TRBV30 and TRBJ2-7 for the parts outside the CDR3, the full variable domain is SQTIHQWPATLVQPVGSPLSLECTVEGTSNPNLYWYRQAAGRGLQLLFYSVGIGQISSEVPQNLSASRPQDRQFILSSKKLLLSDSGFYLCAWSRNRLREQYFGPGTRLTVT.

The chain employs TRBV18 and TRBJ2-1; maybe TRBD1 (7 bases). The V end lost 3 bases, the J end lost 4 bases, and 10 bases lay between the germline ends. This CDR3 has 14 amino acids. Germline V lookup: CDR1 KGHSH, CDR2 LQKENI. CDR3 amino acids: CASSPRDRYNEQFF. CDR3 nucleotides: TGTGCCAGCTCACCGCGGGACAGATACAATGAGCAGTTCTTC.

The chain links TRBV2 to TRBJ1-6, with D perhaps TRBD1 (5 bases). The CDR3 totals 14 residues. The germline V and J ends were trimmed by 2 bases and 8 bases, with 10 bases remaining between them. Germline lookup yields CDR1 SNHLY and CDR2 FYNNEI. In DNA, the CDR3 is TGTGCCAGCAGTGAAAGGGGTGGCTATTCACCCCTCCACTTT. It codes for CASSERGGYSPLHF. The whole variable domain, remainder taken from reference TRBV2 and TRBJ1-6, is EPEVTQTPSHQVTQMGQEVILRCVPISNHLYFYWYRQILGQKVEFLVSFYNNEISEKSEIFDDQFSVERPDGSNFTLKIRSTKLEDSAMYFCASSERGGYSPLHFGNGTRLTVT.

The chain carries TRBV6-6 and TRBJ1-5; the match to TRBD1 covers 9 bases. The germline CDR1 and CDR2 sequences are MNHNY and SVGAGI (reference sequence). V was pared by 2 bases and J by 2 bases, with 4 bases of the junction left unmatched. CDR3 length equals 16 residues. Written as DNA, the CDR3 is TGTGCCAGCAGTTACGGAGGGGACAGGGGCAATCAGCCCCAGCATTTT. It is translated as CASSYGGDRGNQPQHF.

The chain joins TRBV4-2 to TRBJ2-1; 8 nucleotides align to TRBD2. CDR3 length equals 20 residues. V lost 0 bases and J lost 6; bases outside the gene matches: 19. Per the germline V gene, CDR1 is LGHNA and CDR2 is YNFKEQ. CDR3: CASSQDSLADSTSLVNEQFF. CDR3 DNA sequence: TGTGCCAGCAGCCAAGACTCACTAGCGGATAGCACCTCACTCGTCAATGAGCAGTTCTTC.

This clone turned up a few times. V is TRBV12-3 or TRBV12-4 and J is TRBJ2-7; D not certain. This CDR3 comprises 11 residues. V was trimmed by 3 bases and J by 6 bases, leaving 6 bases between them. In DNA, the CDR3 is TGTGCCAGCAGTTTCGGAGCCGAGCAGTACTTC. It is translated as CASSFGAEQYF.

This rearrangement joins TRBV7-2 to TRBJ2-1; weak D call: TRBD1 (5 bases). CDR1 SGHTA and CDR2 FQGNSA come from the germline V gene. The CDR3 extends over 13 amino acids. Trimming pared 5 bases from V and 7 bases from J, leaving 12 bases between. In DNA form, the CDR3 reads TGTGCCAGCAGCCGCCTGGGGCCGAATGAGCAGTTCTTC. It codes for CASSRLGPNEQFF. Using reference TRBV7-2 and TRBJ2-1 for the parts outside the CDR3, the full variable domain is GAGVSQSPSNKVTEKGKDVELRCDPISGHTALYWYRQSLGQGLEFLIYFQGNSAPDKSGLPSDRFSAERTGGSVSTLTIQRTQQEDSAVYLCASSRLGPNEQFFGPGTRLTVL.

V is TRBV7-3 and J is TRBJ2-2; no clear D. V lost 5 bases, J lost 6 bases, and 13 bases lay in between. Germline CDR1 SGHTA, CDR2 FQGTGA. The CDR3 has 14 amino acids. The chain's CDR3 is CASSLRGGPGELFF. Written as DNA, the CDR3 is TGTGCCAGCAGCCTCCGCGGCGGCCCCGGGGAGCTGTTTTTT.

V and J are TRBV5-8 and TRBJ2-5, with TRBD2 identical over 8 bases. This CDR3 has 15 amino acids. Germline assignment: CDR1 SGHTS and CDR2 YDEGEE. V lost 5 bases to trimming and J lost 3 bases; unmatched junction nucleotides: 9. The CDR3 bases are TGTGCCAGCAGTCTGATTGGGACTAGAGAAGAGACCCAGTACTTC. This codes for CASSLIGTREETQYF.

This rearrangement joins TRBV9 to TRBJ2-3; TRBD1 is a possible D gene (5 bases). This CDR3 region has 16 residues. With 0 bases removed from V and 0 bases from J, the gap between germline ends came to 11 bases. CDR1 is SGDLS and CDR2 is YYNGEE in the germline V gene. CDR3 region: CASSVAPQASTDTQYF. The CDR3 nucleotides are TGTGCCAGCAGCGTAGCCCCACAGGCGAGCACAGATACGCAGTATTTT. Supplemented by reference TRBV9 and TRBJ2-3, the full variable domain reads DSGVTQTPKHLITATGQRVTLRCSPRSGDLSVYWYQQSLDQGLQFLIQYYNGEERAKGNILERFSAQQFPDLHSELNLSSLELGDSALYFCASSVAPQASTDTQYFGPGTRLTVL.

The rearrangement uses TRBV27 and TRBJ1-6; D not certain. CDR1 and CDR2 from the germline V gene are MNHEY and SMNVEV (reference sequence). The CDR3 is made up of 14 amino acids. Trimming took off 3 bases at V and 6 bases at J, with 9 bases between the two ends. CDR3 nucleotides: TGTGCCAGCAGTTTTTCGAGTAGTAATTCACCCCTCCACTTT. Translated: CASSFSSSNSPLHF.

The CDR3 bases are TGTGCCAGCCTGAGCAATCAGCCCCAGCATTTT. Encoded protein: CASLSNQPQHF. The V gene is TRBV6-4, the J gene TRBJ1-5; the D is unclear. Per germline, CDR1 MRHNA and CDR2 SNTAGT. The CDR3 sequence is 11 residues long. Trimming pared 8 bases from V and 1 base from J, leaving 3 bases between.

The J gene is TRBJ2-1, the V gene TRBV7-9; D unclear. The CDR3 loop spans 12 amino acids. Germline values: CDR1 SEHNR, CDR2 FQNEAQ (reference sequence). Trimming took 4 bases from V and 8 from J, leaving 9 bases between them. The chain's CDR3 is CASSSPVHEQFF. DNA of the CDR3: TGTGCCAGCAGCTCGCCGGTACATGAGCAGTTCTTC. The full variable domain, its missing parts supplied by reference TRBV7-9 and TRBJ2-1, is DTGVSQNPRHKITKRGQNVTFRCDPISEHNRLYWYRQTLGQGPEFLTYFQNEAQLEKSRLLSDRFSAERPKGSFSTLEIQRTEQGDSAMYLCASSSPVHEQFFGPGTRLTVL.

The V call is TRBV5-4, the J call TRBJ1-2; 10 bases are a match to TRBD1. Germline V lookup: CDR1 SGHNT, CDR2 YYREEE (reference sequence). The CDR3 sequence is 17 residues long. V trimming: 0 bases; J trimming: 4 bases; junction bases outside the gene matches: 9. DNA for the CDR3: TGTGCCAGCAGCTTGGGACAGGGGGCGGTGGTGGGCTATGGCTACACCTTC. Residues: CASSLGQGAVVGYGYTF.

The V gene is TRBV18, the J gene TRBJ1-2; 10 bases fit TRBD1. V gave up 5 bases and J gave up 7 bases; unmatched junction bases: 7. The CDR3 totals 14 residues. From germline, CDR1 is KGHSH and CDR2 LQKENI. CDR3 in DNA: TGTGCCAGCTCAGCGACAGGGGGCGTAGCTGGCTACACCTTC. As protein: CASSATGGVAGYTF.

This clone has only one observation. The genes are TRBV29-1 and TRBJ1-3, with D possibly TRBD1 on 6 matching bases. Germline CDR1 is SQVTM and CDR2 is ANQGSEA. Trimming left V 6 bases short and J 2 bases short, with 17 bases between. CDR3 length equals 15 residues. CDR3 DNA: TGCAGCGTGCAGAGTGGAGCAGGGGCTGGAAACACCATATATTTT. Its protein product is CSVQSGAGAGNTIYF.

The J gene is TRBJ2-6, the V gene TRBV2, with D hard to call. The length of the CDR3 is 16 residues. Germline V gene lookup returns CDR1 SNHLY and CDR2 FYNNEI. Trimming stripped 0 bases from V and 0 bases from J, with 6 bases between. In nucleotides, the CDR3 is TGTGCCAGCAGTGAAGCCCGAGCCTCTGGGGCCAACGTCCTGACTTTC. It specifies CASSEARASGANVLTF.